Listed below are T cell receptor beta chains from one sample, sequenced in a study of blood T cells in healthy people across ages. Each CDR3 protein gets one entry after TCRdb re-called the 5' RACE reads with MiXCR. The data show roughly 2 million distinct CDR3 sequences, with less than 50% seen just once and less than 2.5% held by the top ten. The sequencing sample was made of blood. The receptor set was obtained from a woman aged 40 to 55 in good health. The CDR3 runs from the conserved cysteine through the conserved F or W. A D gene is named only where the DNA matches it firmly. Size is stated for part of the rows, as once, few or many counts, or as a class when the clone is expanded.

v_call	cdr3_length	clone_size	d_call	j_call	cdr3_aa	cdr3_nt
TRBV20-1	11	NA	NA	TRBJ1-2	CSARVTHGYTF	TGCAGTGCTAGGGTGACGCATGGCTACACCTTC
TRBV7-3	13	NA	NA	TRBJ2-3	CASGGLGEDTQYF	TGTGCCAGTGGGGGCCTCGGCGAAGATACGCAGTATTTT
TRBV11-2	16	NA	NA	TRBJ1-2	CASSLGRQVGDYGYTF	TGTGCCAGCAGCTTAGGGCGACAGGTGGGAGACTATGGCTACACCTTC
TRBV12-3/TRBV12-4	16	NA	TRBD1	TRBJ2-1	CASSSFPGQINNEQFF	TGTGCCAGCAGTTCCTTTCCGGGACAGATTAACAATGAGCAGTTCTTC
TRBV7-8	14	NA	NA	TRBJ1-4	CASSLLAQVEKLFF	TGTGCCAGCAGCTTACTAGCGCAGGTGGAAAAACTGTTTTTT
TRBV6-5	15	NA	NA	TRBJ1-1	CASSYPTTGLTEAFF	TGTGCCAGCAGTTATCCTACGACAGGTTTGACTGAAGCTTTCTTT
TRBV14	17	once	NA	TRBJ2-6	CASSQDLRISGANVLTF	TGTGCCAGCAGCCAAGATCTGAGAATCTCTGGGGCCAACGTCCTGACTTTC
TRBV7-9	13	few	NA	TRBJ1-4	CASSSERNEKLFF	TGTGCCAGCAGCTCCGAGAGGAATGAAAAACTGTTTTTT
TRBV12-3/TRBV12-4	14	NA	NA	TRBJ2-3	CASNPMGGTDTQYF	TGTGCCAGCAACCCAATGGGGGGCACAGATACGCAGTATTTT
TRBV29-1	13	NA	NA	TRBJ1-5	CSVEQGNGQPQHF	TGCAGCGTTGAACAGGGGAATGGTCAGCCCCAGCATTTT
TRBV7-3	16	NA	TRBD1	TRBJ2-2	CASSLTAGTGPGELFF	TGTGCCAGCAGCTTAACAGCCGGGACAGGGCCCGGGGAGCTGTTTTTT
TRBV4-3	15	few	NA	TRBJ2-1	CASSPGSGPYNEQFF	TGCGCCAGCAGCCCAGGGTCGGGTCCCTACAATGAGCAGTTCTTC
TRBV20-1	14	few	TRBD2	TRBJ2-5	CSGVSGGPRETQYF	TGCAGTGGGGTCAGCGGGGGGCCCCGCGAGACCCAGTACTTC
TRBV29-1	11	NA	NA	TRBJ1-1	CSVTLGTEAFF	TGCAGCGTCACGCTGGGGACTGAAGCTTTCTTT
TRBV24-1	13	NA	NA	TRBJ2-3	CAIGGVLTDTQYF	TGTGCCATTGGAGGGGTCCTCACAGATACGCAGTATTTT
TRBV4-2	16	few	NA	TRBJ2-3	CASSQEDSRGPDTQYF	TGTGCCAGCAGCCAGGAAGACTCCAGAGGCCCAGATACGCAGTATTTT
TRBV7-2	17	NA	TRBD2	TRBJ2-1	CASSLEATGGPYNEQFF	TGTGCCAGCAGCTTAGAGGCAACGGGGGGGCCGTACAATGAGCAGTTCTTC
TRBV7-2	13	many	NA	TRBJ2-5	CASSLAAGETQYF	TGTGCCAGCAGCTTAGCAGCCGGGGAGACCCAGTACTTC
TRBV18	16	NA	NA	TRBJ2-7	CASSPQRGIHSYEQYF	TGTGCCAGCTCACCACAACGGGGGATACACTCCTACGAGCAGTACTTC
TRBV6-7	16	few	NA	TRBJ2-3	CASSYSGNSSTDTQYF	TGTGCCAGCAGTTACTCTGGGAACTCTAGCACAGATACGCAGTATTTT
TRBV7-2	13	few	NA	TRBJ2-1	CASSFRSDNEQFF	TGTGCCAGCAGCTTTAGGTCGGACAATGAGCAGTTCTTC
TRBV20-1	10	NA	NA	TRBJ1-2	CSAGDLGYTF	TGCAGTGCGGGGGACCTGGGCTACACCTTC
TRBV6-5	16	NA	NA	TRBJ2-3	CASSFLRGLSTDTQYF	TGTGCCAGCAGTTTCCTTCGGGGACTTAGCACAGATACGCAGTATTTT
TRBV24-1	16	NA	TRBD2	TRBJ2-3	CATSDPLAGGPDTQYF	TGTGCCACCAGTGATCCACTAGCGGGGGGGCCAGATACGCAGTATTTT
TRBV29-1	21	NA	TRBD2	TRBJ2-3	CSVEDPRRATLAGGPTDTQYF	TGCAGCGTTGAAGATCCACGACGGGCCACCCTAGCGGGGGGTCCCACAGATACGCAGTATTTT
TRBV6-2/TRBV6-3	15	NA	TRBD1	TRBJ2-3	CASRKQGSSTDTQYF	TGTGCCAGCCGTAAACAGGGGAGTAGCACAGATACGCAGTATTTT
TRBV20-1	15	NA	TRBD2	TRBJ2-3	CSARRSGGRTDTQYF	TGCAGTGCTAGACGAAGCGGGGGGAGAACAGATACGCAGTATTTT
TRBV7-3	12	many	NA	TRBJ2-1	CASSLTGGEQFF	TGTGCCAGCAGCTTAACGGGGGGCGAGCAGTTCTTC
TRBV5-6	13	NA	TRBD1	TRBJ2-5	CASSLTGTPEQYF	TGTGCCAGCAGCCTGACAGGGACCCCTGAGCAGTACTTC
TRBV28	13	NA	NA	TRBJ2-7	CAGSPLIFYEQYF	TGTGCCGGCAGCCCACTTATTTTCTACGAGCAGTACTTC
TRBV9	15	many	TRBD2	TRBJ2-1	CASSPASGGYNEQFF	TGTGCCAGCAGCCCTGCTAGCGGGGGATACAATGAGCAGTTCTTC
TRBV20-1	12	NA	NA	TRBJ2-3	CSARGPPDTQYF	TGCAGTGCTAGAGGACCCCCAGATACGCAGTATTTT
TRBV27	16	once	TRBD1	TRBJ1-2	CASRDRGDYGNYGYTF	TGTGCCAGCCGGGACAGGGGGGATTATGGAAACTATGGCTACACCTTC